This is a list of T cell receptor beta chains from one sample in a study of breast tumors, draining lymph nodes, adjacent tissues. Each CDR3 protein is one row after TCRdb ran MiXCR on the multiplex PCR reads. The profile shows around 170,000 distinct CDR3 sequences, around a third of them singletons. Sequenced sample: axillary lymph node tissue. The source of these receptors is a female donor with breast cancer. Some clones in this sample may be carry-over from other donors' samples. CDR3s include the opening cysteine and the closing phenylalanine or tryptophan.

TRBV5-8 CASSFSNNQPQHF
TRBV6-1 CASTELAGYNEQFF
TRBV7-9 CASSDLGTEPNGYTF
TRBV7-2 CASSKAPGSNQPQHF
TRBV5-1 CTSSLGETQYF
TRBV15 CATSSARGLRVGTDTQYF
TRBV29-1 CSVIFEGKTDTQYF
TRBV6-6 CASSHPGGSETQYF
TRBV20-1 CSAKGQSYNEQFF
TRBV4-2 CASSTRLAGNSYEQYF
TRBV20-1 CSALQPGLVSEQFF
TRBV7-9 CASSPPRTGLTVGPFPGELFF
TRBV7-2 CASSLEGFNGELFF
TRBV6-7 CASSHSRSAGANVLTF
TRBV7-6 CASSIGQGQPLGEQYF
TRBV20-1 CSARAPLGLGHTDTQYF
TRBV25-1 CASSEGARVTDTQYF
TRBV10-3 CAISESGGGSYNEQFF
TRBV20-1 CSATGTSATPSTDTQYF
TRBV6-5 CASSYGTDNSPLHF
TRBV11-2 CASSLVRGNAYNEQFF
TRBV7-2 CASSSDRGGGYTF
TRBV6-5 CASSFPGLRTQYF
TRBV3-1 CASSQEGEPLATNEKLFF